A single sample gave rise to the 5 T cell receptor beta chains below, sequenced in a study of blood T cell repertoires in COVID-19. Assay used: immunoSEQ multiplex PCR; TCRdb lists only in-frame clones, some missing. The sample carries some 110,000 clones, over 70% recorded once. The sample comprised peripheral blood. These receptors all come from a woman aged 70 to 79 with acute or convalescent COVID-19.

The chain combines TRBV19 with TRBJ2-4, with D possibly TRBD1 on 5 matching bases. The CDR3 totals 17 residues. Germline V gene sequence: CDR1 LNHDA, CDR2 SQIVND (reference sequence). Trimming left V 6 bases short and J 0 bases short, with 18 bases between. CDR3 residues: CASSPALQALAKNIQYF. CDR3 DNA: TGTGCCAGTAGCCCTGCCTTACAGGCCCTAGCCAAAAACATTCAGTACTTC.

This clone was seen only a few times. Other DNA sequences in this specimen translate into the identical CDR3. The gene calls are TRBV6-5 and TRBJ1-5; D gene ambiguous. V was cut by 4 bases and J by 4 bases, with 2 bases left in between. Germline V lookup: CDR1 MNHEY, CDR2 SVGAGI. The CDR3 length is 11 residues. CDR3 loop: CASSSNQPQHF. The CDR3 bases are TGTGCCAGCAGTTCTAATCAGCCCCAGCATTTT.

The chain employs TRBV12-3 or TRBV12-4 and TRBJ2-5; 9 positions agree with TRBD2. The CDR3 runs to 13 residues. V shed 6 bases, J shed 2 bases, and the junction held 1 base outside the gene matches. The CDR3 region is CASRTSGQETQYF. Written as DNA, the CDR3 is TGTGCCAGCAGGACTAGCGGTCAAGAGACCCAGTACTTC.

The V gene is TRBV5-4, the J gene TRBJ2-5; 7 positions agree with TRBD2. The CDR3 has 15 residues. Germline trimming cut 4 bases from V and 5 bases from J; bases unmatched to any gene: 11. Germline V gene lookup returns CDR1 SGHNT and CDR2 YYREEE (reference sequence). The CDR3, as DNA: TGTGCCAGCAGCCATACCGGACTAGTCGTGGAGACCCAGTACTTC. Protein sequence: CASSHTGLVVETQYF.

The chain recombines TRBV5-1 with TRBJ2-3; TRBD2 matches at 13 bases. Germline values: CDR1 SGHRS, CDR2 YFSETQ. V lost 3 bases and J lost 2; bases outside the gene matches: 3. The CDR3 is 16 residues long. CDR3 DNA: TGCGCCAGCAGCTCAGGGACTAGCGGGACCACAGATACGCAGTATTTT. Its translation: CASSSGTSGTTDTQYF.